What follows are 14 T cell receptor beta chains derived from one specimen sequenced in a study of control samples from healthy donors and cancer patients. The repertoire was sequenced with immunoSEQ multiplex PCR; TCRdb's copy has only in-frame clones and lacks some. The table shows 150,000 to 200,000 clones, with over 85% occurring only once. The sequenced sample consisted of blood. These receptors were taken from a man between 25 and 39 years old in good health.

The chain couples TRBV11-2 to TRBJ2-7; 10 bases line up with TRBD2. The CDR3 contains 15 residues. V shed 7 bases, J shed 4 bases, and the junction held 10 bases outside the gene matches. Per the germline V gene, CDR1 is SGHAT and CDR2 is FQNNGV. Here the CDR3 DNA reads TGTGCCAGCACATTAGCGGGAGGTCTGTCTTACGAGCAGTACTTC. It specifies CASTLAGGLSYEQYF.

The gene calls are TRBV27 and TRBJ2-7; D is unclear. Germline loops: CDR1 MNHEY, CDR2 SMNVEV (reference sequence). V shed 1 base and J shed 2 bases, with 6 bases lying between them. The CDR3 consists of 13 residues. CDR3 sequence reads: CASSLYFPYEQYF. The DNA of the CDR3 is TGTGCCAGCAGTTTATATTTCCCCTACGAGCAGTACTTC.

In its sample, this clone was seen once. V gene TRBV6-2 or TRBV6-3 combines with J gene TRBJ1-3; D may be TRBD1 (6 bases). Germline V lookup: CDR1 MNHEY, CDR2 SVGEGT. Trimming cost V 5 bases and J 3 bases, with 23 bases left between them. This CDR3 spans 18 amino acids. The DNA of the CDR3 is TGTGCCAGCAGTCCGTTCTTTGCGGGGGCGACGGTTGGAAACACCATATATTTT. As protein: CASSPFFAGATVGNTIYF.

This sequence joins TRBV7-3 and TRBJ1-1, with D possibly being TRBD1 (6 bases). The CDR3 runs 13 residues. Germline V gene lookup returns CDR1 SGHTA and CDR2 FQGTGA. Trimming left V 5 bases short and J 1 base short, with 8 bases between. Written as DNA, the CDR3 is TGTGCCAGCAGCCAGACAGGGAACACTGAAGCTTTCTTT. It yields the protein CASSQTGNTEAFF.

This chain joins TRBV4-1 and TRBJ2-2; TRBD2 matches at 8 bases. The CDR3 consists of 16 residues. Trimming at V came to 4 bases and at J to 4 bases, leaving 8 bases not matched to a gene. Germline V gives CDR1 MGHRA, CDR2 YSYEKL. CDR3 DNA: TGCGCCAGCAGCCCGGGACTAGGGTCGGGCACCGGGGAGCTGTTTTTT. As protein: CASSPGLGSGTGELFF.

The V gene is TRBV10-3, the J gene TRBJ1-2; D may be TRBD1 (5 bases). Trimming left V 7 bases short and J 5 bases short, with 14 bases between. The CDR3 has 13 residues. Germline V gives CDR1 ENHRY, CDR2 SYGVKD. The CDR3 nucleotides are TGTGCCATCACTCCCGACAGAGGTTATGGCTACACCTTC. Encoded protein: CAITPDRGYGYTF.

The chain employs TRBV5-1 and TRBJ2-3, with D possibly being TRBD1 or TRBD2 (5 bases each). There are 16 residues in the CDR3. Germline CDR1 reads SGHRS; CDR2 reads YFSETQ. With 0 bases removed from V and 0 bases from J, the gap between germline ends came to 11 bases. The CDR3 sequence is CASSLAGRTSTDTQYF. CDR3 bases: TGCGCCAGCAGCTTGGCGGGGCGAACTAGCACAGATACGCAGTATTTT. Complete variable domain (other parts from reference TRBV5-1 and TRBJ2-3): KAGVTQTPRYLIKTRGQQVTLSCSPISGHRSVSWYQQTPGQGLQFLFEYFSETQRNKGNFPGRFSGRQFSNSRSEMNVSTLELGDSALYLCASSLAGRTSTDTQYFGPGTRLTVL.

The chain links TRBV19 to TRBJ1-6, with 10 bases fitting TRBD1. The V gene end was trimmed by 9 bases and the J gene end by 13 bases; junction bases not matched to a gene: 12. Germline V lookup: CDR1 LNHDA, CDR2 SQIVND (reference sequence). The CDR3 contains 14 residues. DNA for the CDR3: TGTGCCAGGGTAACCGGGACAGGGGTTCTTCCCCTCCACTTT. This encodes CARVTGTGVLPLHF.

The genes are TRBV10-3 and TRBJ2-7; the match to TRBD1 covers 9 bases. The V gene's germline CDR1 is ENHRY and CDR2 SYGVKD. This CDR3 is 12 amino acids long. The CDR3, as DNA: TGTGCTACCGGGACAGGGCCTTACGAGCAGTACTTC. Its protein is CATGTGPYEQYF.

The chain links TRBV2 to TRBJ1-5; D is uncertain. The CDR3 covers 14 residues. Trimming left V 0 bases short and J 5 bases short, with 8 bases between. Germline CDR1 and CDR2: SNHLY and FYNNEI. The CDR3 nucleotides read TGTGCCAGCAGTGAAGCGGGAGGGTATCAGCCCCAGCATTTT. Translation: CASSEAGGYQPQHF.

The chain carries TRBV6-5 and TRBJ2-6; possibly TRBD1 or TRBD2 for D (5 bases each). Trimming stripped 10 bases from V and 0 bases from J, with 10 bases between. Germline V gene lookup returns CDR1 MNHEY and CDR2 SVGAGI. This CDR3 has 14 amino acids. The CDR3 protein is CATSRGSGANVLTF. Written as DNA, the CDR3 is TGTGCCACCTCGAGGGGCTCTGGGGCCAACGTCCTGACTTTC.

V and J are TRBV11-2 and TRBJ1-1; D gene uncertain. The germline V and J ends were trimmed by 3 bases and 8 bases, with 13 bases remaining between them. CDR1 and CDR2 (germline): SGHAT, FQNNGV. The CDR3 extends over 13 amino acids. DNA of the CDR3: TGTGCCAGCAGCTTCGTAGGATCGGGCGAAGCTTTCTTT. Translation gives CASSFVGSGEAFF.

The chain is built from TRBV11-3 and TRBJ1-5; D is possibly TRBD1 (6 bases). From germline, CDR1 is SGHNT and CDR2 YENEEA. Trimming removed 2 bases at V and 4 bases at J, with 12 bases between. The CDR3 extends over 15 amino acids. This CDR3 reads CASSLFWGRNQPQHF. DNA for the CDR3: TGTGCCAGCAGCTTATTTTGGGGGCGTAATCAGCCCCAGCATTTT.

This chain uses TRBV19 with TRBJ1-2; unclear D gene. CDR3 size: 14 residues. The V gene lost 1 base and the J gene lost 8 bases, with 14 bases spanning the gap. In germline, CDR1 is LNHDA, CDR2 SQIVND (reference sequence). The CDR3 sequence: CASSIGFGDRGYTF. CDR3 coding DNA: TGTGCCAGTAGTATAGGGTTCGGGGATCGGGGCTACACCTTC. The whole variable domain, filled in from reference TRBV19 and TRBJ1-2, reads DGGITQSPKYLFRKEGQNVTLSCEQNLNHDAMYWYRQDPGQGLRLIYYSQIVNDFQKGDIAEGYSVSREKKESFPLTVTSAQKNPTAFYLCASSIGFGDRGYTFGSGTRLTVV.